This T cell receptor (beta chain) is from a study of cytomegalovirus exposure and HLA in healthy donors. The PCR contained 60 Vbeta and 13 Jbeta primers. Measured with immunoSEQ multiplex PCR; TCRdb has only the in-frame clones, and not every one. This repertoire shows about 140,000 clones, about two thirds found once; its top ten account for about 4.7%. The material sequenced was PBMCs. This clonotype originated in a man in his sixties in good health and CMV-seronegative.

The CDR3 loop is CASSFSDEQYF. DNA for the CDR3: TGTGCCAGCAGCTTTAGTGACGAGCAGTACTTC. The chain employs TRBV11-1 and TRBJ2-7; no clear D. With 3 bases removed from V and 5 bases from J, the gap between germline ends came to 5 bases. Germline V gene lookup returns CDR1 SGHAT and CDR2 FQDESV (reference sequence). This CDR3 is built from 11 residues.